This TCR beta chain is drawn from a study of regulatory T cells in long-lasting Graves disease (dated by TCRdb to the early 2020s). About the investigation overall: Patients with newly diagnosed Graves' disease had been on antithyroid drugs for under 3 months. The study took place in China and was registered as a clinical trial. TCR sequencing covered about 13 persistent and 20 or so newly diagnosed Graves' disease patients, some 33 samples in total. Peripheral blood TCR sequencing and RNA sequencing compared persistent Graves' disease patients with newly diagnosed Graves' disease patients. Results the study describes overall, beyond this receptor: The study examined only peripheral blood because the primary lesion, thyroid tissue, could not be accessed. TRBV28, TRBJ1-2 and TRBJ2-5 were preferentially used in persistent disease, while TRBV20-1 and TRBJ2-1 were favored in newly diagnosed disease. Lower TCR Shannon entropy and fewer highly expanded clones were observed in persistent Graves' disease patients than in newly diagnosed patients, which suggested clonal expansion. Sequencing and analysis were restricted to the TCR beta chain. The small sample size was acknowledged by the authors as a limitation that may reduce accuracy. A larger number of public clonotypes was shared among persistent patients (around 2,700) than among newly diagnosed patients (roughly 1,000).

Sample time point, as interpreted from the label and publication: newly diagnosed GD, antithyroid drugs for less than 3 months. For both TCR sequencing and RNA sequencing, RNA was extracted from PBMCs using TRIzol. The diagnosis of Graves' disease was made according to American Thyroid Association guidelines. Patients for the study were recruited at an endocrinology department in Xi'an, China. Each patient gave approximately 9 milliliters of peripheral blood, collected in an EDTA anticoagulant tube. PBMCs were isolated by Ficoll Paque Plus density gradient separation without further T cell sorting. An Agilent 2100 Bioanalyzer and agarose gel were used to check RNA quality, while a NanoDrop 2000 measured RNA concentration. This clonotype was seen ten or more times. What this receptor recognizes is not known. Base qualities are not recorded, but no much larger clone differs from it by a single base.

Germline trimming: 6 bases from V, 6 bases from J; junction bases outside gene matches: 14. From the cysteine through the phenylalanine, the CDR3 covers 16 amino acids. Of all the DNA, just the CDR3 is kept, 48 bases in frame from base 1. For CDR1 and CDR2, the germline V gene lists MDHEN and SYDVKM. The protocol used for the library was multiplex PCR. Data came from an Illumina HiSeq 4000. CDR3 regions were amplified by Arm-PCR with iRepertoire HTBI primers to construct TCR beta libraries. Before sequencing, the PCR products underwent gel purification. As for the original processing: Gene usage analysis of CDR3 amino acid clonotypes relied on the 60 or so TRBV and around 14 TRBJ segments identified across samples. COPE and FqMerger were used to merge the filtered high-quality paired reads into contigs. BLAST was used to align contigs to IMGT TRBV, TRBD and TRBJ reference genes, and CDR3 was defined according to IMGT. Clonotypes above 0.1% frequency were classified as highly expanded clones. Repertoire diversity was measured by Shannon entropy, and V-J evenness by the Gini coefficient. Clonotypes shared by more than one individual were considered public. TCRdb reprocessed the public reads (quality trimming at Q25 with fastp, clone calling with MiXCR) and kept in-frame beta chains. Every CDR3 protein is listed once, alongside the most common genes and DNA of its rows. Here the V and J calls rest on TCRdb's processing, not on the authors' analysis. For this sample there are roughly 610,000 distinct CDR3 sequences; 15% to 20% appear just once. The ten largest clones capture 18% of the sample.

These data are also associated with another study on T cells in Graves' hyperthyroidism and ophthalmopathy. As the second publication notes: Stable Graves' hyperthyroidism was defined as the absence of progression to ophthalmopathy over 18 months of follow-up. Hyperthyroidism patients were newly diagnosed, had a disease duration of under 2 months, and were aged 18 to 65 years. Exclusion was applied to patients with uncontrolled infections, other autoimmune diseases, pregnancy or lactation. Diagnoses were established on the basis of clinical symptoms, serum thyroxine and TRAb, thyroid ultrasound, and orbital computed tomography. The TCR CDR3 was subjected to a first round of RT-PCR using the HTBI primer set and the Qiagen OneStep RT-PCR kit. Most expanded thyroid clonotypes (frequency above 0.001) were also detected in blood, a finding suggesting that blood repertoires may reflect thyroid immune responses. A model built on a 13 V-J signature distinguished ophthalmopathy from stable hyperthyroidism, reaching approximately 89% sensitivity and around 81% specificity in cross-validation and 80%/75% in testing. In validation, the model predicted progression to ophthalmopathy with 55% to 71% sensitivity and approximately 72% specificity, a median of about 6 months before onset. To identify TCR V-J signatures that set the groups apart, the researchers used a discovery cohort of about a hundred patients, made up of about 44 with Graves' ophthalmopathy and 57 with stable Graves' hyperthyroidism. Whether ophthalmopathy could be predicted prospectively was tested in an independent validation cohort made up of approximately 19 hyperthyroidism patients plus 17 patients who later progressed to ophthalmopathy. The approximately 90 discovery patients were randomly split 7:3 into training and test sets. In addition, the study compared T-cell repertoires in thyroid tissue and in blood from roughly 6 Graves' hyperthyroidism patients. Once sampling was done, hyperthyroidism patients were given methimazole at a starting dose of 30 mg daily, whereas ophthalmopathy patients were given high-dose intravenous methylprednisolone. A second multiplex PCR round built the libraries, followed by size selection and purification. Sequencing of the libraries was done on an Illumina HiSeq2000 using paired-end 100 bp reads. SOAPnuke was used to process the raw data, removing reads that contained adapters or uncalled bases, had a mean Phred below 15, or lacked an exact match to the constant primer or identifier. High-quality paired reads were merged with COPE v1.2.5, and unique nucleotide sequences were defined as clonotypes. MiTCR v1.1 was used to align clonotypes to the IMGT TRBV, TRBD and TRBJ reference segments. Analysis was restricted to V-J combinations with a frequency above 0.0001, which covered roughly 99% of repertoires. The TCS score was defined as F50 (clonal expansion) divided by E x V (chaos), with BLOSUM62-based TCRdist calculated between CDR3 peptides within each V-J. Welch's t-statistics and random forest reduced roughly 530 V-J features to about 13, which were used in a naive Bayes classifier (R e1071). No statistical method was used to fix the sample size in advance, and group allocation was not hidden from the investigators. The paper describes TCR Vbeta CDR3 sequencing of roughly 130 peripheral blood samples, made up of 43 ophthalmopathy patients, roughly 72 hyperthyroidism patients and around 17 progressor patients.

This receptor chain uses TRBV28 and TRBJ1-5; 7 of the junction bases match TRBD1. The clonotype originates from a woman in her 30s with Graves disease. Donor details come from another sample of the same person, matched by shared clones. The specimen comprised peripheral blood mononuclear cells (PBMCs), sampled at new diagnosis, from a patient treated with antithyroid drugs. The CDR3 in this case is CASSRDKQGRAQPQHF. The nucleotides read TGTGCCAGCAGCCGAGATAAACAGGGGAGGGCTCAGCCCCAGCATTTT.